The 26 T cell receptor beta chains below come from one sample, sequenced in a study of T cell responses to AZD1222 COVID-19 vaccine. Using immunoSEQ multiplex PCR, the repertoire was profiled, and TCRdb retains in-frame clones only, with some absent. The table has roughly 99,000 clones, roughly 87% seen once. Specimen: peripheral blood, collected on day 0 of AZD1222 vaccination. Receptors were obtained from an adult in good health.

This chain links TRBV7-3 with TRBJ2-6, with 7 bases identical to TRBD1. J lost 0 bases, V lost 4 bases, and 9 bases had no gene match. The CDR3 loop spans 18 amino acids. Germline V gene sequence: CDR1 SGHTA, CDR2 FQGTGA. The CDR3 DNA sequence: TGTGCCAGCAGCTCCCCCGGACAGGCTATCTCTGGGGCCAACGTCCTGACTTTC. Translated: CASSSPGQAISGANVLTF.

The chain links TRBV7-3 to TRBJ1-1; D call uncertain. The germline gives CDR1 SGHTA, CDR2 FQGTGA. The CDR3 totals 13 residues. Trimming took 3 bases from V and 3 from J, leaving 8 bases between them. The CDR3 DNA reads TGTGCCAGCAGCTTCGGGCAGGACACTGAAGCTTTCTTT. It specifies CASSFGQDTEAFF.

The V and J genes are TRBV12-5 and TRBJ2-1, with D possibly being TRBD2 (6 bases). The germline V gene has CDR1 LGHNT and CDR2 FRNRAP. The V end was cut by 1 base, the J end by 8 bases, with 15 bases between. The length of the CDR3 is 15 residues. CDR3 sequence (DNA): TGTGCTAGTGGTTTGGAAGCTAGCGCCTTCCATGAGCAGTTCTTC. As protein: CASGLEASAFHEQFF.

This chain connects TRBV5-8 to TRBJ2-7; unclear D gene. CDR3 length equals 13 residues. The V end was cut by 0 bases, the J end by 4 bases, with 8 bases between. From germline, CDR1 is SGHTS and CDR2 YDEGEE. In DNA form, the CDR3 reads TGTGCCAGCAGCTTGGGCCGGGTTTACGAGCAGTACTTC. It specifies CASSLGRVYEQYF.

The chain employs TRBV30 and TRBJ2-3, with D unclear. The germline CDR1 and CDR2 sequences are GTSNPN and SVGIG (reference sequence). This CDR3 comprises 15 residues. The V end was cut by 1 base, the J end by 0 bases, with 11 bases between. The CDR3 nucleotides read TGTGCCTGGAGTGGGTCTGCGGCTAGCACAGATACGCAGTATTTT. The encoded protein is CAWSGSAASTDTQYF.

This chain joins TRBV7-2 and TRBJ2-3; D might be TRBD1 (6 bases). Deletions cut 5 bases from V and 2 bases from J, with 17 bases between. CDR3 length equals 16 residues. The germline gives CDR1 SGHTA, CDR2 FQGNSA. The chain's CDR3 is CASSITGTHYTDTQYF. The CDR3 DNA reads TGTGCCAGCAGCATCACCGGGACACATTACACAGATACGCAGTATTTT.

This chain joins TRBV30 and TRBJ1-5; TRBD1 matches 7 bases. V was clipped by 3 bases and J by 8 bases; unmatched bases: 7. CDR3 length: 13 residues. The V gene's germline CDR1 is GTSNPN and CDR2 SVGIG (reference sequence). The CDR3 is CAWSVEGAKPQHF. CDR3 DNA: TGTGCCTGGAGCGTAGAGGGGGCGAAGCCCCAGCATTTT.

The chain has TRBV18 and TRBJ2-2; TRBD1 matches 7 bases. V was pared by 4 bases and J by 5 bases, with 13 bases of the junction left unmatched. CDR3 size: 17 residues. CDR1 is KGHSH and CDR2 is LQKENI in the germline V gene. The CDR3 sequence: CASSRRQGRSLTGELFF. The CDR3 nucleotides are TGTGCCAGCTCACGCCGACAGGGAAGATCTCTTACCGGGGAGCTGTTTTTT. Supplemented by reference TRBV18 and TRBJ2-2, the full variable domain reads NAGVMQNPRHLVRRRGQEARLRCSPMKGHSHVYWYRQLPEEGLKFMVYLQKENIIDESGMPKERFSAEFPKEGPSILRIQQVVRGDSAAYFCASSRRQGRSLTGELFFGEGSRLTVL.

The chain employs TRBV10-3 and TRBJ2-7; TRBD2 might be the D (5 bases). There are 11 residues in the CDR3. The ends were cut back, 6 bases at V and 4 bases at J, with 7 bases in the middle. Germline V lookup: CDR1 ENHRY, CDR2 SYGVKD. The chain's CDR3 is CAIRLGYEQYF. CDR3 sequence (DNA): TGTGCCATCAGACTAGGTTACGAGCAGTACTTC.

The CDR3 nucleotides are TGTGCCAGCACCTCAGGGGACTCTTGGGAGACCCAGTACTTC. Its translation is CASTSGDSWETQYF. The chain joins TRBV28 to TRBJ2-5; D could derive from TRBD1 or TRBD2 (6 bases each). Germline assignment: CDR1 MDHEN and CDR2 SYDVKM. The CDR3 consists of 14 residues. V shed 7 bases and J shed 5 bases, with 17 bases lying between them.

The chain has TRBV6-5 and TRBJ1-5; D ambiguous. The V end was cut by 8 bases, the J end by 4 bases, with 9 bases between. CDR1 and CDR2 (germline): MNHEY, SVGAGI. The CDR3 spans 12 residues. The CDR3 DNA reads TGTGCCAGCGGGCAGATGAATCAGCCCCAGCATTTT. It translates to CASGQMNQPQHF.

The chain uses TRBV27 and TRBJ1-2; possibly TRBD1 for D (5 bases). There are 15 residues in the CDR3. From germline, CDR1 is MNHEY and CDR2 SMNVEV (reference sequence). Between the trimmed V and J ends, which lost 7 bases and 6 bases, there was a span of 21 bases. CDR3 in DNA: TGTGCCAGCACCCACCATCCCCGGACACCCGATGGCTACACCTTC. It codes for CASTHHPRTPDGYTF.

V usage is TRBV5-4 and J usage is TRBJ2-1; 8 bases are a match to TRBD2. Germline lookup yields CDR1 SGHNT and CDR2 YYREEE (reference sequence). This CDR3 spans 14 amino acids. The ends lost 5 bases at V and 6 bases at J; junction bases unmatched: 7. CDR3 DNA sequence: TGTGCCAGCAGATCGGGGGGGATTTTCAATGAGCAGTTCTTC. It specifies CASRSGGIFNEQFF.

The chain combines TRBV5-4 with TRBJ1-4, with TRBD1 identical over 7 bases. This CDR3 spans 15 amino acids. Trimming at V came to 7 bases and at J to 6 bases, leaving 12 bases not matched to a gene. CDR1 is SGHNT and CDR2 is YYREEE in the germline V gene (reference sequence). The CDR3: CASHFPGTEYEKLFF. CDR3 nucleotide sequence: TGTGCCAGCCACTTTCCCGGGACAGAGTATGAAAAACTGTTTTTT.

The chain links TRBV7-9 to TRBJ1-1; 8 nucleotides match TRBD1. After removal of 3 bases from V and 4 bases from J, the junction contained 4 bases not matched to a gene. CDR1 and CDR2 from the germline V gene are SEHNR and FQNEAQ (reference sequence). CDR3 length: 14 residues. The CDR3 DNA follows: TGTGCCAGCAGCTTTACCACAGGGGGCACTGAAGCTTTCTTT. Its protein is CASSFTTGGTEAFF.

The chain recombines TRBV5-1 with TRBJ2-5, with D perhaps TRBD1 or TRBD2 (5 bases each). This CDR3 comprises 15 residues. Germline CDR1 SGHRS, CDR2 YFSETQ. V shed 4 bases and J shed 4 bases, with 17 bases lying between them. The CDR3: CASSPGTAWPETQYF. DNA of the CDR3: TGCGCCAGCAGCCCGGGGACGGCCTGGCCAGAGACCCAGTACTTC.

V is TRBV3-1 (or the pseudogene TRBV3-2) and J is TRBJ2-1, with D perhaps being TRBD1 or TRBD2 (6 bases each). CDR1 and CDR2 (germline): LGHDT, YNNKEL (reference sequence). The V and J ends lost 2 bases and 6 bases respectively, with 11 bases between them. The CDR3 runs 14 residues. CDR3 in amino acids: CASSQKGGSNEQFF. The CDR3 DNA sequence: TGTGCCAGCAGCCAAAAAGGGGGGAGCAATGAGCAGTTCTTC.

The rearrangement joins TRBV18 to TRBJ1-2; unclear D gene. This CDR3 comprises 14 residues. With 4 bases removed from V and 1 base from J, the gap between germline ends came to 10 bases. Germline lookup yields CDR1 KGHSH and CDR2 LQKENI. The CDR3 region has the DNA TGTGCCAGCTCACTCCAGTCAGATAACTATGGCTACACCTTC. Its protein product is CASSLQSDNYGYTF.

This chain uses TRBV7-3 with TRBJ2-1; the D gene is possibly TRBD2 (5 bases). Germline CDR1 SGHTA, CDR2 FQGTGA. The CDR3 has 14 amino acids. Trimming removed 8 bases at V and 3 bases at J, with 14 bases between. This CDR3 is CASGESSNYNEQFF. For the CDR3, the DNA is TGTGCCAGCGGGGAGTCTAGCAACTACAATGAGCAGTTCTTC.

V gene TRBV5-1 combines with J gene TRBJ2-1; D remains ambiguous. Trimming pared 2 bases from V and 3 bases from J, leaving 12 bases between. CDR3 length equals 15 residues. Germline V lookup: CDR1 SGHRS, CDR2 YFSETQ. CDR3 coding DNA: TGCGCCAGCAGCTTCCGGGCCCTTTTCTACAATGAGCAGTTCTTC. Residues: CASSFRALFYNEQFF.

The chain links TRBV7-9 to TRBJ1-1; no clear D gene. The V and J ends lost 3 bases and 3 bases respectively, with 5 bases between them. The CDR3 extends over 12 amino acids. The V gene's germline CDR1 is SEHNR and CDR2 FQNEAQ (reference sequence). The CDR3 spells CASSFLDTEAFF. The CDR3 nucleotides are TGTGCCAGCAGCTTCCTGGACACTGAAGCTTTCTTT.

CDR3 sequence (DNA): TGTGCCAGCAGCTTTTCCGGGACAGGGAATCAGCCCCAGCATTTT. Its protein product is CASSFSGTGNQPQHF. This sequence joins TRBV5-5 and TRBJ1-5; 9 bases match TRBD1. J gave up 4 bases and V 2 bases, and 4 bases lay outside the gene matches. Germline V gives CDR1 SGHKS, CDR2 YYEKEE (reference sequence). CDR3 length: 15 amino acids.

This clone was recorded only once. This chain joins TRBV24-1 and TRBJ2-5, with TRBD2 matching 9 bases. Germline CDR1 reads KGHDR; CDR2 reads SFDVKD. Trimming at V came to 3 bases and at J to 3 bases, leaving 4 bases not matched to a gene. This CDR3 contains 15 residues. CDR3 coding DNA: TGTGCCACCAGTGATGCGGGAGGGAGGGAAGAGACCCAGTACTTC. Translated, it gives CATSDAGGREETQYF.

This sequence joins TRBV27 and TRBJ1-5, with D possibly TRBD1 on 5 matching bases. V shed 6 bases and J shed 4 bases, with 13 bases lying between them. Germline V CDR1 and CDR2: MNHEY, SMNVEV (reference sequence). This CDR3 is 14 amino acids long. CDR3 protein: CASSLGQSNQPQHF. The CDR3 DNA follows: TGTGCCAGCAGCCTGGGGCAGTCGAATCAGCCCCAGCATTTT.

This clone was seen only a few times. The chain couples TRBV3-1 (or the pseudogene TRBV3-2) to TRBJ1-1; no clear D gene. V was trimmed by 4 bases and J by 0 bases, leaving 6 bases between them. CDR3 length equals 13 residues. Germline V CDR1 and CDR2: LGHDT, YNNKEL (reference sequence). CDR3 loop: CASSRKVNTEAFF. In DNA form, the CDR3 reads TGTGCCAGCAGCCGCAAGGTGAACACTGAAGCTTTCTTT.

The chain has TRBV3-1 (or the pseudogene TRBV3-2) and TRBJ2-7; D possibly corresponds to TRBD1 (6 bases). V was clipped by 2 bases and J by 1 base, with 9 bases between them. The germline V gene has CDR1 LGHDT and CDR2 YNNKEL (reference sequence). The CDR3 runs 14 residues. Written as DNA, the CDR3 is TGTGCCAGCAGCCAACCCGACAGGTCCTACGAGCAGTACTTC. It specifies CASSQPDRSYEQYF.